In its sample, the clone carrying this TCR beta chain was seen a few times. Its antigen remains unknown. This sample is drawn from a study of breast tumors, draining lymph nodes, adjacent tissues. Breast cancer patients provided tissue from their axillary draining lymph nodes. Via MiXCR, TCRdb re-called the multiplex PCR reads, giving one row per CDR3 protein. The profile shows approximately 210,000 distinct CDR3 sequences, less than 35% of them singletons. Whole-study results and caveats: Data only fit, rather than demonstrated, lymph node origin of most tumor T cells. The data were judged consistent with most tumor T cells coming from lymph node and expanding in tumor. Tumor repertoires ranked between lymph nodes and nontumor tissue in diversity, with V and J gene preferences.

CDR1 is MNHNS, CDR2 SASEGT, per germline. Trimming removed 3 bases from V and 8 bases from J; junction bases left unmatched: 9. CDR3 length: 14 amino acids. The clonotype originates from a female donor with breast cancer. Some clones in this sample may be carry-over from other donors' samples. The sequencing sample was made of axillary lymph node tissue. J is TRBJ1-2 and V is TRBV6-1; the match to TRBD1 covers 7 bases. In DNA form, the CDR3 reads TGTGCCAGCAGTGAGCTACAGGGGTCATACGGCTACACCTTC. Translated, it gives CASSELQGSYGYTF.